A selection of T cell receptor beta chains follows, all from one sample in a study of Graves' ophthalmopathy and Graves' hyperthyroidism. TCRdb re-derived calls from the multiplex PCR reads in MiXCR, one entry per CDR3 protein. This sample carries a few hundred thousand distinct CDR3 sequences, 35% to 45% of them seen once, and the ten largest clones take 4% to 5%. The sample comprised peripheral blood or thyroid tissue (not recorded which). The source of these receptors is an adult man with Graves' hyperthyroidism. The CDR3 runs from the conserved cysteine through the conserved F or W. D genes are given only for firm matches. Some rows mark clone size as missing; the rest say once, few, many or name a class of expanded clone.

J,D,size,V,CDR3,DNA
TRBJ2-3,TRBD2,NA,TRBV6-1,CASSVMGLAGPDTQYF,TGTGCCAGCAGTGTTATGGGACTAGCGGGCCCAGATACGCAGTATTTT
TRBJ1-2,TRBD1,NA,TRBV2,CASTGDRVTFGCTF,TGTGCCAGCACCGGGGACAGGGTCACTTTTGGCTGCACCTTC
TRBJ1-1,TRBD1,few,TRBV19,CASSMGTGFTEAFF,TGTGCCAGTAGTATGGGGACAGGGTTCACTGAAGCTTTCTTT
TRBJ2-7,NA,many,TRBV29-1,CSVYGDEKAYEQYF,TGCAGCGTTTACGGGGACGAAAAGGCCTACGAGCAGTACTTC
TRBJ1-6,NA,many,TRBV29-1,CSVGQPNSPLHF,TGCAGCGTCGGACAGCCGAATTCACCCCTCCACTTT
TRBJ2-5,TRBD2,NA,TRBV15,CATSRTSGEETQYF,TGTGCCACCAGCAGAACTAGCGGAGAGGAGACCCAGTACTTC
TRBJ2-7,NA,many,TRBV5-1,CASSPRTATYEQYF,TGCGCCAGCAGCCCACGGACAGCCACCTACGAGCAGTACTTC
TRBJ2-2,TRBD1,few,TRBV5-8,CASSLGGGQVPGELFF,TGTGCCAGCAGCTTGGGTGGCGGACAGGTCCCCGGGGAGCTGTTTTTT
TRBJ2-7,NA,NA,TRBV7-9,CTSSTGQSYEQYF,TGTACCAGCAGCACAGGACAGTCCTACGAGCAGTACTTC
TRBJ2-6,NA,many,TRBV12-3/TRBV12-4,CASSTGSGANVLTF,TGTGCCAGCAGTACAGGGTCTGGGGCCAACGTCCTGACTTTC
TRBJ1-1,NA,many,TRBV14,CASSRRGNTEAFF,TGTGCCAGCAGCCGCAGGGGGAACACTGAAGCTTTCTTT
TRBJ1-5,TRBD1,NA,TRBV19,CASSTSRQGAGETQHF,TGTGCCAGTAGTACCTCGCGACAGGGGGCGGGAGAGACCCAGCATTTT
TRBJ1-1,NA,NA,TRBV29-1,CSVAFFGVSTEAFF,TGCAGCGTTGCATTTTTCGGGGTGAGCACTGAAGCTTTCTTT
TRBJ2-7,NA,many,TRBV27,CASSLPNEQYF,TGTGCCAGCAGTTTGCCGAACGAGCAGTACTTC
TRBJ1-5,TRBD1,NA,TRBV7-9,CASSLAGTGGGPQHF,TGTGCCAGCAGCTTAGCGGGAACAGGGGGTGGGCCCCAGCATTTT
TRBJ1-4,TRBD1,NA,TRBV29-1,CSVGQGGGRLFF,TGCAGCGTAGGACAGGGAGGAGGAAGACTGTTTTTT
TRBJ2-5,NA,once,TRBV2,CASSYVGDTDTQYF,TGTGCCAGCAGTTACGTCGGGGACACAGATACGCAGTACTTC
TRBJ2-7,NA,many,TRBV12-3/TRBV12-4,CASSLEGFGYEQYF,TGTGCCAGCAGTTTAGAAGGGTTCGGCTACGAGCAGTACTTC
TRBJ2-3,NA,NA,TRBV20-1,CSARAIGEDSLSTDTQYF,TGCAGTGCTAGAGCCATCGGAGAGGACTCACTTAGCACAGATACGCAGTATTTT
TRBJ2-5,TRBD1,many,TRBV7-9,CASSHRTGRGETQYF,TGTGCCAGCAGCCACCGGACAGGACGAGGAGAGACCCAGTACTTC
TRBJ2-5,TRBD2,many,TRBV7-6,CASSLVEVSGSETQYF,TGTGCCAGCAGCTTAGTGGAGGTTAGCGGGAGTGAGACCCAGTACTTC
TRBJ1-4,TRBD1,many,TRBV2,CASKTDRGSAKLFF,TGTGCCAGCAAGACTGACAGGGGATCGGCAAAACTGTTTTTT
TRBJ2-7,TRBD2,NA,TRBV7-6,CASSTIRGLAGDEQYF,TGTGCCAGCAGCACTATACGCGGACTAGCGGGAGACGAGCAGTACTTC
TRBJ2-3,TRBD1,NA,TRBV3-1,CASSRRPDRVTDTQYF,TGTGCCAGCAGCCGACGGCCCGACAGGGTCACAGATACGCAGTATTTT
TRBJ1-2,NA,NA,TRBV5-1,CASSLDSSENYGYTF,TGCGCCAGCAGCTTGGATTCTAGCGAGAACTATGGCTACACCTTC
TRBJ2-7,NA,many,TRBV20-1,CSARLRDSYEQYF,TGCAGTGCTAGACTCCGGGACTCCTACGAGCAGTACTTC
TRBJ1-3,NA,NA,TRBV24-1,CATSDLTDSGNTIHF,TGTGCCACCAGTGATTTAACGGACTCTGGAAACACCATACATTTT
TRBJ1-1,NA,many,TRBV29-1,CSVVLNTEAFF,TGCAGCGTTGTTCTGAACACTGAAGCTTTCTTT
TRBJ2-7,NA,many,TRBV5-1,CASSFEPSAKTYEQYF,TGCGCCAGCAGCTTCGAACCTAGCGCCAAGACCTACGAGCAGTACTTC
TRBJ2-2,NA,NA,TRBV6-1,CASAHLSDTGELFF,TGTGCCAGCGCACACCTCAGCGACACCGGGGAGCTGTTTTTT
TRBJ1-1,NA,many,TRBV2,CASPPGRYTEAFF,TGTGCCAGCCCCCCAGGGCGGTACACTGAAGCTTTCTTT
TRBJ2-7,TRBD2,few,TRBV12-3/TRBV12-4,CASSLTGRRTSGYEQYF,TGTGCCAGCAGTCTGACAGGGAGGAGGACTAGCGGGTACGAGCAGTACTTC
TRBJ2-7,TRBD2,NA,TRBV7-9,CASSQGVSGSSYEQYF,TGTGCCAGCAGCCAAGGGGTTAGCGGGAGCTCCTACGAGCAGTACTTC
TRBJ2-7,TRBD1,once,TRBV19,CARDSDRTGEQYF,TGTGCTAGAGATTCGGACAGGACGGGCGAGCAGTACTTC
TRBJ2-3,NA,NA,TRBV11-2,CASSLEPLRTDTQYF,TGTGCCAGCAGCTTAGAGCCCCTTAGAACAGATACGCAGTATTTT
TRBJ2-7,TRBD2,NA,TRBV7-8,CASSGTLAASGIHEQYF,TGTGCCAGCAGCGGAACCCTGGCGGCTAGCGGGATCCACGAGCAGTACTTC
TRBJ1-5,NA,few,TRBV5-6,CASSSNTWDRLNQPQHF,TGTGCCAGCTCAAGTAACACCTGGGACCGCCTCAATCAGCCCCAGCATTTT
TRBJ1-2,TRBD1,NA,TRBV2,CASTNPTHRDSRNNYGYTF,TGTGCCAGCACCAACCCTACCCACCGGGACAGCCGAAATAACTATGGCTACACCTTC
TRBJ2-7,TRBD1,NA,TRBV28,CASSHQGARYEQYF,TGTGCCAGCAGTCACCAGGGGGCGCGCTACGAGCAGTACTTC
TRBJ1-2,NA,once,TRBV7-8,CASSKTSGNYGYTF,TGTGCCAGCAGCAAGACTAGCGGGAACTATGGCTACACCTTC
TRBJ1-5,NA,once,TRBV7-2,CASSSTGEQPQHF,TGTGCCAGCAGCTCGACCGGGGAGCAGCCCCAGCATTTT
TRBJ2-3,TRBD1,NA,TRBV24-1,CATSEIGQGADTQYF,TGTGCCACCAGTGAGATCGGACAGGGAGCGGATACGCAGTATTTT
TRBJ1-1,NA,many,TRBV29-1,CSVVAGENTEAFF,TGCAGCGTTGTGGCAGGGGAGAACACTGAAGCTTTCTTT
TRBJ1-6,NA,NA,TRBV7-8,CASSPLAGGPNSPLHF,TGTGCCAGCAGCCCGCTAGCGGGAGGGCCGAATTCACCCCTCCACTTT
TRBJ2-5,TRBD1,many,TRBV19,CASSNRDRAGETQYF,TGTGCCAGTAGTAACCGGGACAGGGCGGGGGAGACCCAGTACTTC
TRBJ2-6,TRBD1,few,TRBV29-1,CSVDDSQGSNSGANVLTF,TGCAGCGTTGATGACTCACAGGGGTCCAACTCTGGGGCCAACGTCCTGACTTTC
TRBJ2-6,TRBD2,NA,TRBV4-1,CASTEVGSGGVGSGANVLTF,TGCGCCAGCACAGAAGTAGGGAGCGGGGGGGTAGGCTCTGGGGCCAACGTCCTGACTTTC
TRBJ1-5,NA,few,TRBV6-6,CASTTDNYQPQHF,TGTGCCAGCACTACGGACAACTATCAGCCCCAGCATTTT
TRBJ2-5,NA,NA,TRBV29-1,CSVAGFGQPQETQYF,TGCAGCGTTGCAGGGTTTGGACAGCCACAAGAGACCCAGTACTTC
TRBJ2-7,TRBD1,many,TRBV20-1,CSAPRTGVEQYF,TGCAGTGCCCCCAGGACAGGGGTTGAGCAGTACTTC
TRBJ1-6,NA,many,TRBV5-1,CASSLTSHFRDSPLHF,TGCGCCAGCAGCTTGACCTCCCATTTCAGGGATTCACCCCTCCACTTT
TRBJ1-1,NA,many,TRBV20-1,CSARGIGGSEAFF,TGCAGTGCTAGAGGTATTGGCGGGTCTGAAGCTTTCTTT
TRBJ2-6,NA,NA,TRBV7-9,CASSLRITANVLTF,TGTGCCAGCAGCCTGCGGATCACCGCCAACGTCCTGACTTTC